The 14 T cell receptor beta chains below come from one sample, sequenced in a study of identical twins (TCRdb year 2016). Receptor amplification or capture employed 5' RACE. The sequencer listed for this sample is Illumina HiSeq 2000. In TCRdb, the public reads were trimmed at Q25 with fastp and aligned with MiXCR, with productive beta chains retained. Every CDR3 protein is listed once, alongside the most common genes and DNA of its rows. The sample records 150,000 or so distinct CDR3 sequences, 3% to 4% of which are singletons. The ten most abundant clones make up more than 6.5% of the sample. Source material: memory T cells sorted from blood. In the paper's terms, the cell subset or site label means: CD45RO+ enriched T cells. Receptors originate from a man in his late teens or twenties in good health.

This clonotype has a handful of counts. V gene TRBV11-2 combines with J gene TRBJ2-1; D gene ambiguous. V lost 5 bases to trimming and J lost 5 bases, with 16 bases between them. CDR1 and CDR2 (germline): SGHAT, FQNNGV. This CDR3 comprises 15 residues. CDR3 DNA: TGTGCCAGCAGCCCACCCAGATCGACCAACAATGAGCAGTTCTTC. Protein product: CASSPPRSTNNEQFF.

This clonotype occurred many times. The V call is TRBV7-9, the J call TRBJ2-7; 7 bases align to TRBD2. From germline, CDR1 is SEHNR and CDR2 FQNEAQ (reference sequence). The length of the CDR3 is 12 residues. V shed 5 bases, J shed 9 bases, and the junction held 7 bases outside the gene matches. The CDR3 spells CASSPSGVRQYF. In DNA form, the CDR3 reads TGTGCCAGCAGCCCAAGCGGGGTGAGGCAGTACTTC.

In its sample, this clonotype was seen many times. This rearrangement joins TRBV7-9 to TRBJ2-2, with 9 positions matching TRBD1. With V trimmed by 5 bases and J by 5 bases, 12 bases remained unmatched. Germline lookup yields CDR1 SEHNR and CDR2 FQNEAQ (reference sequence). The CDR3 loop spans 17 amino acids. Here the CDR3 reads CASSINTGGAGTGELFF. CDR3 DNA: TGTGCCAGCAGCATAAATACAGGGGGCGCAGGGACCGGGGAGCTGTTTTTT.

This clonotype was seen many times. The chain uses TRBV7-2 and TRBJ2-5; the match to TRBD2 covers 7 bases. The CDR3 length is 15 residues. The ends lost 5 bases at V and 5 bases at J; junction bases unmatched: 11. The germline gives CDR1 SGHTA, CDR2 FQGNSA. The CDR3 loop is CASSPRIGRWETQYF. The DNA for the CDR3 is TGTGCCAGCAGCCCTAGGATCGGGAGGTGGGAGACCCAGTACTTC.

This clonotype was found many times. The J gene is TRBJ1-5, the V gene TRBV7-8; 8 bases match TRBD1. The CDR3 is 14 amino acids. The germline V gene encodes CDR1 SGHVS and CDR2 FQNEAQ. J was trimmed by 5 bases and V by 3 bases; bases with no gene match: 3. CDR3 DNA: TGTGCCAGCAGCTTCGGACAGGGCCATCAGCCCCAGCATTTT. This gives the protein CASSFGQGHQPQHF.

The V and J genes are TRBV10-3 and TRBJ2-5, with TRBD2 identical over 11 bases. V shed 3 bases and J 4 bases; nucleotides not matched to a gene: 4. Germline V gene lookup returns CDR1 ENHRY and CDR2 SYGVKD. The CDR3 extends over 15 amino acids. This CDR3 reads CAISDSGRAPETQYF. CDR3 DNA sequence: TGTGCCATCAGTGATAGCGGGAGGGCCCCAGAGACCCAGTACTTC.

In this sample, this clonotype turned up many times. The V gene is TRBV9, the J gene TRBJ1-2; 7 bases are shared with TRBD1. CDR1 SGDLS and CDR2 YYNGEE come from the germline V gene. Germline trimming cut 2 bases from V and 7 bases from J; bases unmatched to any gene: 5. This CDR3 contains 13 residues. CDR3 residues: CASSVTGVSGYTF. The CDR3, as DNA: TGTGCCAGCAGCGTTACAGGGGTTAGTGGCTACACCTTC.

This clonotype was seen a handful of times. The CDR3: CASKRDGLNTEAFF. The CDR3, as DNA: TGTGCCAGCAAGAGGGACGGACTGAACACTGAAGCTTTCTTT. The chain combines TRBV6-4 with TRBJ1-1, with TRBD1 as a possible D gene (5 bases). V was clipped by 7 bases and J by 0 bases, with 12 bases between them. Germline lookup yields CDR1 MRHNA and CDR2 SNTAGT. This CDR3 region has 14 residues.

This clonotype was counted ten times or more. The chain uses TRBV19 and TRBJ1-4, with D tentatively TRBD1 (6 bases). The CDR3 spans 14 residues. Germline V gene data show CDR1 as LNHDA and CDR2 as SQIVND (reference sequence). With 6 bases removed from V and 5 bases from J, the gap between germline ends came to 13 bases. CDR3 sequence reads: CASSREGGNEKLFF. The CDR3 nucleotides are TGTGCCAGTAGCAGGGAGGGGGGAAATGAAAAACTGTTTTTT.

This clonotype was seen repeatedly, ten times or more. The V and J genes are TRBV4-2 and TRBJ2-5; a possible D gene is TRBD2 (6 bases). Trimming pared 5 bases from V and 5 bases from J, leaving 18 bases between. Germline CDR1 LGHNA, CDR2 YNFKEQ. The CDR3 has 15 amino acids. The chain's CDR3 is CASSSAREGGETQYF. CDR3 bases: TGTGCCAGCAGCTCAGCCCGGGAAGGAGGGGAGACCCAGTACTTC.

At least ten counts were recorded for this clonotype. The chain employs TRBV5-6 and TRBJ2-1, with 9 bases aligning to TRBD2. The CDR3 loop spans 16 amino acids. Germline values: CDR1 SGHDT, CDR2 YYEEEE. After removal of 3 bases from V and 7 bases from J, the junction contained 11 bases not matched to a gene. CDR3: CASSSLAAGGRNEQFF. The DNA for the CDR3 is TGTGCCAGCAGCTCCCTCGCCGCGGGAGGGAGGAATGAGCAGTTCTTC.

This clonotype was seen ten or more times. The V and J genes are TRBV6-6 and TRBJ2-3, with D perhaps TRBD2 (5 bases). The CDR3 totals 13 residues. V lost 3 bases and J 4 bases, leaving 8 bases between the germline ends. In germline, CDR1 is MNHNY, CDR2 SVGAGI (reference sequence). The CDR3 is CASSYLRADTQYF. The CDR3 DNA follows: TGTGCCAGCAGTTATCTGAGGGCAGATACGCAGTATTTT.

This clonotype was seen many times. The V call is TRBV6-5, the J call TRBJ1-2, with 7 nucleotides matching TRBD1. This CDR3 is 12 amino acids long. Per the germline V gene, CDR1 is MNHEY and CDR2 is SVGAGI. Trimming at V came to 4 bases and at J to 5 bases, leaving 1 base not matched to a gene. CDR3 sequence reads: CASSWDSYGYTF. Written as DNA, the CDR3 is TGTGCCAGCAGTTGGGACAGTTATGGCTACACCTTC.

The chain links TRBV27 to TRBJ2-4; D is possibly TRBD1 (6 bases). The CDR3 is 16 amino acids. With 5 bases removed from V and 5 bases from J, the gap between germline ends came to 19 bases. Germline CDR1 and CDR2: MNHEY and SMNVEV (reference sequence). The CDR3 is CASSLGYSPGENIQYF. In DNA form, the CDR3 reads TGTGCCAGCAGTCTCGGGTACAGCCCAGGGGAAAACATTCAGTACTTC.